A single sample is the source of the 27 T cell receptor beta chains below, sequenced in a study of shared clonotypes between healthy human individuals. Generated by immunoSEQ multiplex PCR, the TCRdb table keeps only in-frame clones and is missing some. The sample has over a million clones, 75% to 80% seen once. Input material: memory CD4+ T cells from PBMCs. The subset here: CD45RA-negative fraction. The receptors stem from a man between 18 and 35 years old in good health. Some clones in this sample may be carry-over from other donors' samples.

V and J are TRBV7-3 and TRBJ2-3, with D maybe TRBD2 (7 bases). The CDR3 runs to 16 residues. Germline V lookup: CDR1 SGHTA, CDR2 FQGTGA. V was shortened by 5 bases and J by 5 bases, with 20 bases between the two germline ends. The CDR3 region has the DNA TGTGCCAGCAGCCGTGGGGCGGGGGCTGTGGGAGATACGCAGTATTTT. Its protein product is CASSRGAGAVGDTQYF.

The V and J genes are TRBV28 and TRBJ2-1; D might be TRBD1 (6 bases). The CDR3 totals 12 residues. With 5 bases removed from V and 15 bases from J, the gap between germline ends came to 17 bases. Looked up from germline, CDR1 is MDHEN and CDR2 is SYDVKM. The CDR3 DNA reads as TGTGCCAGCAGTACCTATCCGGGACAACCGTTCTTC. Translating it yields CASSTYPGQPFF.

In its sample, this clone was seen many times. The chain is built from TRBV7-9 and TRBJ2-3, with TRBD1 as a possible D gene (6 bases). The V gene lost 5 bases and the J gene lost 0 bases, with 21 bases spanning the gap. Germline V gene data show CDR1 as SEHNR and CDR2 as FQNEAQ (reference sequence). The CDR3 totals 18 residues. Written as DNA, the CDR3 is TGTGCCAGCAGCCTAAGGGGGTCTTTGTCACCGAGCACAGATACGCAGTATTTT. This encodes CASSLRGSLSPSTDTQYF.

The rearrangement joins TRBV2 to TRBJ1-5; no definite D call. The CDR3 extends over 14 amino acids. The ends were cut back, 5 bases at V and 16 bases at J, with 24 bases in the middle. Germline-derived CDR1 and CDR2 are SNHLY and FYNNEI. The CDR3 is CASSTVSRPWERHF. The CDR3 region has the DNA TGTGCCAGCAGTACGGTGTCAAGACCTTGGGAACGACATTTT.

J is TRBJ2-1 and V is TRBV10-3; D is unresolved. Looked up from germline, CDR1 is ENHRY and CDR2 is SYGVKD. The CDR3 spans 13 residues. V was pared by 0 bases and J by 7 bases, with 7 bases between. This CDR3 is CAISESSENEQFF. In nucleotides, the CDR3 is TGTGCCATCAGTGAGTCTTCGGAGAATGAGCAGTTCTTC.

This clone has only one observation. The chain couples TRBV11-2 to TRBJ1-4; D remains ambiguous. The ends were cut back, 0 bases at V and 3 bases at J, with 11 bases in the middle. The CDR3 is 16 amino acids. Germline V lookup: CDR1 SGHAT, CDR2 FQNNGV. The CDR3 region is CASSLDQWQANEKLFF. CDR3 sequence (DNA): TGTGCCAGCAGCTTAGATCAGTGGCAGGCTAATGAAAAACTGTTTTTT.

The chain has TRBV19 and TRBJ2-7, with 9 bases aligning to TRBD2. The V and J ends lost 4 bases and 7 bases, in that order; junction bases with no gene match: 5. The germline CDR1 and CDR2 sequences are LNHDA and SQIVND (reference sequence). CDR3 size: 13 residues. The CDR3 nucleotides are TGTGCCAGTAGTACTAGCGGGACGGGGGAGCAGTACTTC. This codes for CASSTSGTGEQYF. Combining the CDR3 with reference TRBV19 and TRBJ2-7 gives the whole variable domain DGGITQSPKYLFRKEGQNVTLSCEQNLNHDAMYWYRQDPGQGLRLIYYSQIVNDFQKGDIAEGYSVSREKKESFPLTVTSAQKNPTAFYLCASSTSGTGEQYFGPGTRLTVT.

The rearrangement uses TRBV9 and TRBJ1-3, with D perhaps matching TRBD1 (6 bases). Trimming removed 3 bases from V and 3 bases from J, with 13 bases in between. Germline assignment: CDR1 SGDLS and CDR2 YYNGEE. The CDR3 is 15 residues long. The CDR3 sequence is CASSEKGGNGNTIYF. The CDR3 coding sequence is TGTGCCAGCAGCGAAAAAGGGGGAAATGGAAACACCATATATTTT.

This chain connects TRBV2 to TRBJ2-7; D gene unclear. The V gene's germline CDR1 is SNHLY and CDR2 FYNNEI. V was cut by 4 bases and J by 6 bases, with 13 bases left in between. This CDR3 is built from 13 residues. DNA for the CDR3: TGTGCCAGCAGTGGAGACTCCTGGGGCGAGCAGTACTTC. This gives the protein CASSGDSWGEQYF.

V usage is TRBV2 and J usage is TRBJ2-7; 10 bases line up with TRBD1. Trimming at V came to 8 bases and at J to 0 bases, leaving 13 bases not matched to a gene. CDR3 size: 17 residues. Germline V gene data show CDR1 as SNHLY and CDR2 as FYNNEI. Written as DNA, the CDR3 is TGTGCCAGCCGTACTGACAGGGGGCCCAGCGGCTCCTACGAGCAGTACTTC. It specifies CASRTDRGPSGSYEQYF.

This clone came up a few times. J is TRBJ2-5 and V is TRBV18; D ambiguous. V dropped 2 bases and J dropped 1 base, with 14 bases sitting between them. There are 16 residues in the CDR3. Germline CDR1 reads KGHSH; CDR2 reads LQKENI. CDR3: CASSPSLTGPQETQYF. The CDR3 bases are TGTGCCAGCTCACCAAGTCTTACGGGTCCCCAAGAGACCCAGTACTTC.

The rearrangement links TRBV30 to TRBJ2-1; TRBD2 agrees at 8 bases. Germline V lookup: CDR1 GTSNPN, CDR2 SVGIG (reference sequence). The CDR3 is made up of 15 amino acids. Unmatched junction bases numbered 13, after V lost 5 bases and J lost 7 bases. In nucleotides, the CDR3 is TGTGCCTGGGGTTCCTGGCAGCGGGAGAGGAATGAGCAGTTCTTC. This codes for CAWGSWQRERNEQFF.

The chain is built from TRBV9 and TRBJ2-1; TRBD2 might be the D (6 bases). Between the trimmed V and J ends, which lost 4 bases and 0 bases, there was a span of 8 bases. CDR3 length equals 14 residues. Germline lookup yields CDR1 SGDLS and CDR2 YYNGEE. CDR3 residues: CASSPRDSYNEQFF. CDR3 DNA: TGTGCCAGCAGCCCGCGGGACTCCTACAATGAGCAGTTCTTC.

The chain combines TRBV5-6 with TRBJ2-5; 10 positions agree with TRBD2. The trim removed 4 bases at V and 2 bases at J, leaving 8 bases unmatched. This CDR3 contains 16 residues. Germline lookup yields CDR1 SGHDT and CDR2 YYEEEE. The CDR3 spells CASSAWGLARQETQYF. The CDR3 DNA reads TGTGCCAGCAGCGCCTGGGGACTAGCGAGACAAGAGACCCAGTACTTC.

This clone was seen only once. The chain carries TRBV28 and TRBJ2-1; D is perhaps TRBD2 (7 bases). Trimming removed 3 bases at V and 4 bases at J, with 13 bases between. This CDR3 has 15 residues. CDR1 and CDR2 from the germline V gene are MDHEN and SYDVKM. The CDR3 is CASSFWGGRYNEQFF. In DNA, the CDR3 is TGTGCCAGCAGTTTTTGGGGGGGCCGGTACAATGAGCAGTTCTTC.

The CDR3, as DNA: TGTGCCTGGAGGCCGAGGGGATACTACCTCTCTGGAAACACCATATATTTT. As protein: CAWRPRGYYLSGNTIYF. The V and J genes are TRBV30 and TRBJ1-3, with D possibly being TRBD1 (5 bases). V was shortened by 3 bases and J by 0 bases, with 18 bases between the two germline ends. The germline V gene encodes CDR1 GTSNPN and CDR2 SVGIG (reference sequence). The CDR3 is 17 amino acids.

The CDR3 nucleotides are TGTGCCACCAGCAGAGATGGAGCGACAACCTCTGGGGCCAACGTCCTGACTTTC. Its translation: CATSRDGATTSGANVLTF. V and J are TRBV15 and TRBJ2-6; D is unresolved. CDR1 is LNHNV and CDR2 is YYDKDF in the germline V gene (reference sequence). The CDR3 sequence is 18 residues long. The germline V and J ends were trimmed by 0 bases and 0 bases, with 12 bases remaining between them.

The CDR3 loop is CASTETSSNQPQHF. DNA of the CDR3: TGTGCCAGCACGGAGACAAGCAGCAATCAGCCCCAGCATTTT. The V call is TRBV2, the J call TRBJ1-5; D uncertain. V was shortened by 7 bases and J by 1 base, with 11 bases between the two germline ends. Germline loops: CDR1 SNHLY, CDR2 FYNNEI. CDR3 length: 14 residues.

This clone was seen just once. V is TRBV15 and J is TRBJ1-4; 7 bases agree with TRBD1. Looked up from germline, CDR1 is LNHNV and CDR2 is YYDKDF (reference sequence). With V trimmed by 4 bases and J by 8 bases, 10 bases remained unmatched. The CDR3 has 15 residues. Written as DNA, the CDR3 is TGTGCCACCAGCAACACCCGACAGGGAGGCGAAAAACTGTTTTTT. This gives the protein CATSNTRQGGEKLFF.

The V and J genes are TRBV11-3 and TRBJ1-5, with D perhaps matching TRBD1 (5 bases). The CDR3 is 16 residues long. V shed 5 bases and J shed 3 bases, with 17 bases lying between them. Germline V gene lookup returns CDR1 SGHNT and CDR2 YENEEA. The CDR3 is CASSPGGDPHNQPQHF. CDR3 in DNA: TGTGCCAGCAGCCCGGGGGGGGACCCTCACAATCAGCCCCAGCATTTT.

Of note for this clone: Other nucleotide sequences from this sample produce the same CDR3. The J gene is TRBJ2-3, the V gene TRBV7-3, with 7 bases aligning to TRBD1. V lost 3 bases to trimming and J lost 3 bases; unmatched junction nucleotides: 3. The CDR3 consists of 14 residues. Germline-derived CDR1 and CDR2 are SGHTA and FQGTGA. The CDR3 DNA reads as TGTGCCAGCAGCTTCACAGGGGCTACAGATACGCAGTATTTT. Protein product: CASSFTGATDTQYF.

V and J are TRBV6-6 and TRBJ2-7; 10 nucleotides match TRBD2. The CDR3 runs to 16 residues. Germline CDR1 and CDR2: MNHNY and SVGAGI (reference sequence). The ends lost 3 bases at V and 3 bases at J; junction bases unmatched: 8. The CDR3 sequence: CASSYALAGEHYEQYF. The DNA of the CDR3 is TGTGCCAGCAGTTATGCCCTAGCGGGAGAGCACTACGAGCAGTACTTC.

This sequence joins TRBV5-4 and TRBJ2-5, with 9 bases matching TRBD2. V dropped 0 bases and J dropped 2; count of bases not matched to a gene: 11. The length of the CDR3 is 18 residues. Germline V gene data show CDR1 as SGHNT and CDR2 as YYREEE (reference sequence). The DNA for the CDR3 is TGTGCCAGCAGCTTGGCGGCTAGCGGGATCCCGACGCAAGAGACCCAGTACTTC. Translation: CASSLAASGIPTQETQYF.

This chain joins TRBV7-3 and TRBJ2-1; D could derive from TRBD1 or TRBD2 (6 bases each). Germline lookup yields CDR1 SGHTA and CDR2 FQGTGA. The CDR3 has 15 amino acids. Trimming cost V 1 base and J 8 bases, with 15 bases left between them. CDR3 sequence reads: CASSLIGGGRDEQFF. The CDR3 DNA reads TGTGCCAGCAGCTTAATTGGAGGGGGTCGCGATGAGCAGTTCTTC.

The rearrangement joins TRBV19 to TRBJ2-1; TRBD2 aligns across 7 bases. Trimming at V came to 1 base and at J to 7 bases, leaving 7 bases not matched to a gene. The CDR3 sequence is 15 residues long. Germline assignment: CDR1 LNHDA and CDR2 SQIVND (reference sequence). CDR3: CASSIGAAGKNEQFF. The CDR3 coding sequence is TGTGCCAGTAGTATAGGGGCAGCGGGAAAGAATGAGCAGTTCTTC. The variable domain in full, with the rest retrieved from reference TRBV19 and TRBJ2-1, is DGGITQSPKYLFRKEGQNVTLSCEQNLNHDAMYWYRQDPGQGLRLIYYSQIVNDFQKGDIAEGYSVSREKKESFPLTVTSAQKNPTAFYLCASSIGAAGKNEQFFGPGTRLTVL.

The CDR3 reads CASMMRDLYEQYF. The DNA for the CDR3 is TGTGCCAGCATGATGAGGGACCTCTACGAGCAGTACTTC. The chain combines TRBV2 with TRBJ2-7; D possibly uses TRBD1 or TRBD2 (5 bases each). This CDR3 comprises 13 residues. Germline assignment: CDR1 SNHLY and CDR2 FYNNEI. Trimming left V 7 bases short and J 3 bases short, with 13 bases between.

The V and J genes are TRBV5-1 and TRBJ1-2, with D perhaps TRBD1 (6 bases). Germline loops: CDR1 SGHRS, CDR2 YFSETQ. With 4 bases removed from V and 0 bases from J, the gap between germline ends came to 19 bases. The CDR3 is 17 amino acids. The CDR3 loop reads CASSPGQSSISNYGYTF. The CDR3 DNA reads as TGCGCCAGCAGCCCAGGACAGTCGTCTATATCTAACTATGGCTACACCTTC.